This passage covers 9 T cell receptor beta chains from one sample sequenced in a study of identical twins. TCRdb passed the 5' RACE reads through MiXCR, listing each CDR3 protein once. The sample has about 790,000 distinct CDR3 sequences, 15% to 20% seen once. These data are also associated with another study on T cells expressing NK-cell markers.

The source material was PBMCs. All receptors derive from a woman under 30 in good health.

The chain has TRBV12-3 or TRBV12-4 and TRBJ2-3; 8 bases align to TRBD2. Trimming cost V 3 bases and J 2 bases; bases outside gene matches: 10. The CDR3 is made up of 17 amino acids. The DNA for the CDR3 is TGTGCCAGCAGTTTTCTCGAGTCCGGGGGGGTCACAGATACGCAGTATTTT. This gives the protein CASSFLESGGVTDTQYF.

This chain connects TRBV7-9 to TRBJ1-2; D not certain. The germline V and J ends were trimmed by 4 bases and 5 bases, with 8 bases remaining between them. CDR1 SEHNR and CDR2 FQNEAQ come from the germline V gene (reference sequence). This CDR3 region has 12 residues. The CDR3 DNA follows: TGTGCCAGCAGCTGGACTGATTATGGCTACACCTTC. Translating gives CASSWTDYGYTF.

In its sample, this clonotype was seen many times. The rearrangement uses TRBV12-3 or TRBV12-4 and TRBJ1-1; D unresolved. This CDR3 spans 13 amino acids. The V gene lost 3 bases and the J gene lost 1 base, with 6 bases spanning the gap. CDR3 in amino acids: CASSLNRNTEAFF. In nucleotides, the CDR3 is TGTGCCAGCAGTTTGAACCGGAACACTGAAGCTTTCTTT.

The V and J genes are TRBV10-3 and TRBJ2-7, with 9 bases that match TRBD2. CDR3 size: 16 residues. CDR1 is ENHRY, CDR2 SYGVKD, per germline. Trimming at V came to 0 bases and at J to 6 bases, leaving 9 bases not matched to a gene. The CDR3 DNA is TGTGCCATCAGTGAGTCGGGGAAGCGGGAGGTTTCCGAGCAGTACTTC. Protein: CAISESGKREVSEQYF.

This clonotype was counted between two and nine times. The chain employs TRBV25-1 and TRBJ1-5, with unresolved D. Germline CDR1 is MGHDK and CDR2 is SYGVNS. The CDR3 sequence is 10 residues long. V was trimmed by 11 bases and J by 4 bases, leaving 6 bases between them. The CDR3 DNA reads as TGTGCCCGCTTTAATCAGCCCCAGCATTTT. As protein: CARFNQPQHF.

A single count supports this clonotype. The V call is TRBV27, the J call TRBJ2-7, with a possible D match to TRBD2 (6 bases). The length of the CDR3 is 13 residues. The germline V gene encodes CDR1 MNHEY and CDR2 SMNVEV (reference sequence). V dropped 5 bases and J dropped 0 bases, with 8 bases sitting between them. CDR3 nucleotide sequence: TGTGCCAGCAGTAGCGGGCACTCCTACGAGCAGTACTTC. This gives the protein CASSSGHSYEQYF.

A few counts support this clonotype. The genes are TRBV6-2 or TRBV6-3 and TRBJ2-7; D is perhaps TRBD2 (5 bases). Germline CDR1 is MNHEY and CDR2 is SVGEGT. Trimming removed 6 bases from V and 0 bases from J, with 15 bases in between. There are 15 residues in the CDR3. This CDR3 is CASSPYGENSYEQYF. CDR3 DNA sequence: TGTGCCAGCAGCCCCTATGGGGAGAACTCCTACGAGCAGTACTTC.

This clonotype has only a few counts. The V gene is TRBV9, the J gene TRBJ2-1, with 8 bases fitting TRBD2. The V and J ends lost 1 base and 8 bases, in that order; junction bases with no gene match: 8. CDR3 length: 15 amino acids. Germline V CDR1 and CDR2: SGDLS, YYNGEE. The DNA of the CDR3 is TGTGCCAGCAGCGTATCGGCGGGGGGTGGTCATGAGCAGTTCTTC. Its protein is CASSVSAGGGHEQFF.

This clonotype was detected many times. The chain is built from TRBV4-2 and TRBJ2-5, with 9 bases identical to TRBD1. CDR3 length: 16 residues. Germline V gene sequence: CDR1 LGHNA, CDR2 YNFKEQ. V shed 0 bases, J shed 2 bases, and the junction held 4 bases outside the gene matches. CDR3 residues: CASSQEGTGTQETQYF. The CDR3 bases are TGTGCCAGCAGCCAAGAAGGGACAGGGACGCAAGAGACCCAGTACTTC.